The clone carrying this T cell receptor (beta chain) appeared a few times. Its antigen remains unknown. Amplification used 60 Vbeta primers and 13 Jbeta primers. This table comes from immunoSEQ multiplex PCR, and its TCRdb copy is limited to in-frame clones, with some not included. The profile covers about 120,000 clones, with 65% to 80% appearing a single time and just under 3% taken by the ten largest. Donors had nominal health at sampling but likely had unrecorded immune exposures. V lost 1 base and J lost 6; bases outside the gene matches: 14. The CDR3 runs to 18 residues. The germline gives CDR1 SGHVS, CDR2 FQNEAQ. This sample stems from a study of cytomegalovirus exposure and HLA in healthy donors. Study-wide results and caveats: Immune exposure data for these donors was limited to CMV serostatus. A missense DCLRE1C variant was associated with V- and J-gene trimming of TCR beta chains in a later analysis, and an independent cohort replicated the association.

The TCR was taken from a woman in her thirties or forties in good health and CMV-seropositive. The sequencing sample was made of PBMCs. V and J are TRBV7-8 and TRBJ1-1, with 10 positions matching TRBD1. The CDR3, as DNA: TGTGCCAGCAGCTTAGTCCCGGATGGGACAGGGGTTGGGGCTGAAGCTTTCTTT. As protein: CASSLVPDGTGVGAEAFF.